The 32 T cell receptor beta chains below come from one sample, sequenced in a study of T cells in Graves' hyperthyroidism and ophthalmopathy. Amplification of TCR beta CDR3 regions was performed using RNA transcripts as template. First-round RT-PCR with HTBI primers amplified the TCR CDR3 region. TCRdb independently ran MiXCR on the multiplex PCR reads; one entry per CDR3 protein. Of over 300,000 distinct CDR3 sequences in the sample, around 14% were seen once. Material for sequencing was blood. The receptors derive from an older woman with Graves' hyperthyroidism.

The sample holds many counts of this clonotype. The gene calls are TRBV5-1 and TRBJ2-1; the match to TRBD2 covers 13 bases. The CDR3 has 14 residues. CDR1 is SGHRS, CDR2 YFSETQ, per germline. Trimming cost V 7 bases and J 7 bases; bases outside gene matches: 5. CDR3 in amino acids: CASRTSGSTNEQFF. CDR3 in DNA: TGCGCCAGCCGGACTAGCGGGAGCACGAATGAGCAGTTCTTC.

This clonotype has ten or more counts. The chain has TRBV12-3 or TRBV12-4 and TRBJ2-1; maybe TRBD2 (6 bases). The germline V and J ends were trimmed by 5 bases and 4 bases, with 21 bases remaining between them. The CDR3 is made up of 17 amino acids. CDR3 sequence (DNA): TGTGCCAGCAGTCCAACGGTGGTAGCGGACCTTTACAATGAGCAGTTCTTC. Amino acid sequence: CASSPTVVADLYNEQFF.

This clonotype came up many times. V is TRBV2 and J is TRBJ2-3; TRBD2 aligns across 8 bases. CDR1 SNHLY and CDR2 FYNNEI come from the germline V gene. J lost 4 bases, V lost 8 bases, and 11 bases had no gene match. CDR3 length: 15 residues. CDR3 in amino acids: CASGGPAGVSDTQYF. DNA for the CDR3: TGTGCCAGCGGAGGGCCAGCGGGAGTCTCAGATACGCAGTATTTT.

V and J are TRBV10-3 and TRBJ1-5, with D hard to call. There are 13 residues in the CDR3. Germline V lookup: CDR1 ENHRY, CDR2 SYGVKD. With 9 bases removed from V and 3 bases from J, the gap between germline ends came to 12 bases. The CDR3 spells CAMSGGNNQPQHF. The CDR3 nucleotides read TGTGCCATGTCAGGTGGGAACAATCAGCCCCAGCATTTT.

The CDR3 protein is CASSQARWKNTEAFF. The CDR3 DNA reads as TGTGCCAGCAGTCAAGCCAGGTGGAAGAACACTGAAGCTTTCTTT. This chain joins TRBV11-3 and TRBJ1-1; D uncertain. The germline gives CDR1 SGHNT, CDR2 YENEEA. The CDR3 runs 15 residues. The ends were cut back, 6 bases at V and 1 base at J, with 15 bases in the middle.

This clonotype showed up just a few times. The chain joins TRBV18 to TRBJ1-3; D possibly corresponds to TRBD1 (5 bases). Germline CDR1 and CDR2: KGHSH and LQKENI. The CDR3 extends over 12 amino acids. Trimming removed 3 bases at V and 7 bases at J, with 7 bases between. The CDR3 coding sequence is TGTGCCAGCTCACCCGGGGCCAACACCATATATTTT. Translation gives CASSPGANTIYF. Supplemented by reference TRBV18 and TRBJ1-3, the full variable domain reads NAGVMQNPRHLVRRRGQEARLRCSPMKGHSHVYWYRQLPEEGLKFMVYLQKENIIDESGMPKERFSAEFPKEGPSILRIQQVVRGDSAAYFCASSPGANTIYFGEGSWLTVV.

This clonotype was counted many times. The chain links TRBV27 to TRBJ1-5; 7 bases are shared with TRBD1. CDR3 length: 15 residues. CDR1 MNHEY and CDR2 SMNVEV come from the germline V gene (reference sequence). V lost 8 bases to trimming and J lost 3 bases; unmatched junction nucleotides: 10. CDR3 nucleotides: TGTGCCAGCCGCATCGGACAGGCGTACAATCAGCCCCAGCATTTT. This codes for CASRIGQAYNQPQHF.

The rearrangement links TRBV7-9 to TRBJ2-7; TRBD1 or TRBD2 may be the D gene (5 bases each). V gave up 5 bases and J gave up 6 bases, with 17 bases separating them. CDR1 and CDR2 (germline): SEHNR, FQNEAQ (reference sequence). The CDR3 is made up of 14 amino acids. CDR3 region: CASSAQGTGIEQYF. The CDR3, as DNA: TGTGCCAGCAGCGCCCAGGGAACCGGGATCGAGCAGTACTTC.

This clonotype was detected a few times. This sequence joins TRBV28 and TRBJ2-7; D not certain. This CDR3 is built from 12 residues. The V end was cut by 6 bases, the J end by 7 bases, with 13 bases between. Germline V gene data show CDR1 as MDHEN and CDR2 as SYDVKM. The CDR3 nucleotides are TGTGCCAGCAGCCAAGACCCGTTGGAGCAGTACTTC. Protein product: CASSQDPLEQYF.

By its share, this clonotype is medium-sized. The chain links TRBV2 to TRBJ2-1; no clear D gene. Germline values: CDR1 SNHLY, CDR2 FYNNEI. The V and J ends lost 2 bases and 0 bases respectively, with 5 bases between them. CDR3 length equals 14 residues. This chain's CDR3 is CASSEMGSYNEQFF. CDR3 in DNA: TGTGCCAGCAGTGAAATGGGCTCCTACAATGAGCAGTTCTTC.

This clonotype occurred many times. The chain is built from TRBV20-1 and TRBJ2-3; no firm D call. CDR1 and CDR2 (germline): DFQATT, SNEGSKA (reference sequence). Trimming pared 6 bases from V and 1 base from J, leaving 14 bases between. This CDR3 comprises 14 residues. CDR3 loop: CSAPWPGGTDTQYF. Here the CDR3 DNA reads TGCAGTGCCCCCTGGCCCGGCGGCACAGATACGCAGTATTTT.

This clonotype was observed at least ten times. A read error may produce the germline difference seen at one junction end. The CDR3, as DNA: TGCGCCAGCAGCTTTACGGGGGCTGGCTATGGCTACACCTTC. It encodes CASSFTGAGYGYTF. The gene calls are TRBV7-3 and TRBJ1-2, with D tentatively TRBD1 (6 bases). Germline-derived CDR1 and CDR2 are SGHTA and FQGTGA. The CDR3 has 14 residues.

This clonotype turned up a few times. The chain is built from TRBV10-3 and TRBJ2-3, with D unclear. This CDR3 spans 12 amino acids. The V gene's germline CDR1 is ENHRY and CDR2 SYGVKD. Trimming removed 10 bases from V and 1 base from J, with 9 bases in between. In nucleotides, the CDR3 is TGTGCCACGGCGGCGCGCACAGATACGCAGTATTTT. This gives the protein CATAARTDTQYF.

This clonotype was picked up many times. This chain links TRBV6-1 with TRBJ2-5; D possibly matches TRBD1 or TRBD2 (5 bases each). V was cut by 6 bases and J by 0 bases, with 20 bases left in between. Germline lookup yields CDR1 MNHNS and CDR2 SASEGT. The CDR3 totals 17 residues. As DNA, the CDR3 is TGTGCCAGCAGGGTTCCCCCGGGGCGGATCTACCAAGAGACCCAGTACTTC. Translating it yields CASRVPPGRIYQETQYF.

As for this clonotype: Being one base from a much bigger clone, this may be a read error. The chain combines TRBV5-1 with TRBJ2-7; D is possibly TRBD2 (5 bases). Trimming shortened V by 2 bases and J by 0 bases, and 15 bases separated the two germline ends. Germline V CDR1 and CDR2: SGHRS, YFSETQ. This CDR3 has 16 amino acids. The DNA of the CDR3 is TGCGCCAGCAGCTTTATGTATTACGAGGGCTCCTACGAGCAGTACTTC. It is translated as CASSFMYYEGSYEQYF.

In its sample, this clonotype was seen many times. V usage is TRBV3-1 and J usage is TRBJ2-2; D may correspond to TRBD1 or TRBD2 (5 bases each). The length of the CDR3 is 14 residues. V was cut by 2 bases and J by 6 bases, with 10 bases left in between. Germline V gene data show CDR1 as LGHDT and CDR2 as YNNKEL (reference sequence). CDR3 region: CASSQTRGAGELFF. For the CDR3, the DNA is TGTGCCAGCAGCCAAACGAGAGGGGCCGGGGAGCTGTTTTTT.

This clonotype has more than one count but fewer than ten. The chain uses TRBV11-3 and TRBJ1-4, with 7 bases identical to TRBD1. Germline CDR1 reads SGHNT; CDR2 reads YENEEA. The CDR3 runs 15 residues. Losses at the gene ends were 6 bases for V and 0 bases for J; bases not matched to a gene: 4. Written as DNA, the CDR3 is TGTGCCAGCAGAACCGGGACAGCAACTAATGAAAAACTGTTTTTT. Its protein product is CASRTGTATNEKLFF.

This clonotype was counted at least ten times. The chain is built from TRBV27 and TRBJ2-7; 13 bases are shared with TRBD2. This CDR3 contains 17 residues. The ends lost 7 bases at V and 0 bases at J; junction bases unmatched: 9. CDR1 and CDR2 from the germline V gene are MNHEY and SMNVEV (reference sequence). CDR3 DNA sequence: TGTGCCAGCACCCTGACTAGCGGGAGGCGGCCCTCCTACGAGCAGTACTTC. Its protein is CASTLTSGRRPSYEQYF.

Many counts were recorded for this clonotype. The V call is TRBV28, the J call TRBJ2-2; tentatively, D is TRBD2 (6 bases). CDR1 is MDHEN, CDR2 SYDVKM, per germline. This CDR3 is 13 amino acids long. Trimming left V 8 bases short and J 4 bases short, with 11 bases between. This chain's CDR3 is CASLGGGTGELFF. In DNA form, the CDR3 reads TGTGCCAGCTTGGGGGGAGGCACCGGGGAGCTGTTTTTT.

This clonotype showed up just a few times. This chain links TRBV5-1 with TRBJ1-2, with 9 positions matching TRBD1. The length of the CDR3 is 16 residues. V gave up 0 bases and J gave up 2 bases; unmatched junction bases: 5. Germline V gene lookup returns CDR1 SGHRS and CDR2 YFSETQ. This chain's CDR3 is CASSLEGQGQNYGYTF. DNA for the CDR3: TGCGCCAGCAGCTTGGAAGGACAGGGGCAGAACTATGGCTACACCTTC.

CDR3 in amino acids: CASSQDDRDEFF. DNA of the CDR3: TGTGCCAGCAGCCAAGATGACAGGGACGAGTTCTTC. The chain couples TRBV3-1 to TRBJ2-1, with 7 bases aligning to TRBD1. The CDR3 sequence is 12 residues long. Germline V CDR1 and CDR2: LGHDT, YNNKEL (reference sequence). The ends lost 0 bases at V and 14 bases at J; junction bases unmatched: 4.

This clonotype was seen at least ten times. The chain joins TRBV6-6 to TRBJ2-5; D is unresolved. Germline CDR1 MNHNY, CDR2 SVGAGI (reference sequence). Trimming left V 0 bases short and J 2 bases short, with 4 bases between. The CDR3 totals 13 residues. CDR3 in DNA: TGTGCCAGCAGTTACTCCCCGCAAGAGACCCAGTACTTC. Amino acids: CASSYSPQETQYF.

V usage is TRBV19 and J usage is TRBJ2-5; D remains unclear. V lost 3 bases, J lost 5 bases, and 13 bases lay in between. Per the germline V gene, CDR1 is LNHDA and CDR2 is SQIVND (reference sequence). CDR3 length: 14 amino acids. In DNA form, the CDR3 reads TGTGCCAGTAGTATTCCGGCTAGAGAGGAGACCCAGTACTTC. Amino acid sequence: CASSIPAREETQYF.

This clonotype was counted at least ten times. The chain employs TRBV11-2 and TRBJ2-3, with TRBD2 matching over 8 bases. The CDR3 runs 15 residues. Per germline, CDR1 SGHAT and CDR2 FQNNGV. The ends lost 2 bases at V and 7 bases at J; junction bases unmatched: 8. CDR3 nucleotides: TGTGCCAGCAGCTTAAGAGGACTAGCCCTGAATACGCAGTATTTT. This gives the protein CASSLRGLALNTQYF.

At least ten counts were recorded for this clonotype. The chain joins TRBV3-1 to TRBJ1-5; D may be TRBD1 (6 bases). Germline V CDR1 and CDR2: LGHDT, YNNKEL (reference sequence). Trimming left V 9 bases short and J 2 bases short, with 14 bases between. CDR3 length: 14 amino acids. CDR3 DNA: TGTGCCAGTAGTGCAGGGGATCGCAATCAGCCCCAGCATTTT. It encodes CASSAGDRNQPQHF. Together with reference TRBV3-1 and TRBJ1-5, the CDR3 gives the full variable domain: DTAVSQTPKYLVTQMGNDKSIKCEQNLGHDTMYWYKQDSKKFLKIMFSYNNKELIINETVPNRFSPKSPDKAHLNLHINSLELGDSAVYFCASSAGDRNQPQHFGDGTRLSIL.

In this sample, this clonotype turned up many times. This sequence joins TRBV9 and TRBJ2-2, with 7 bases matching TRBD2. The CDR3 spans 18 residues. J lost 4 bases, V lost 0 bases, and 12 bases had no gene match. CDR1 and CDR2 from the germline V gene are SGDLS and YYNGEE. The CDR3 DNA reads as TGTGCCAGCAGCGTAGATTTCGGCGGGAGTGTTCTCACCGGGGAGCTGTTTTTT. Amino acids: CASSVDFGGSVLTGELFF.

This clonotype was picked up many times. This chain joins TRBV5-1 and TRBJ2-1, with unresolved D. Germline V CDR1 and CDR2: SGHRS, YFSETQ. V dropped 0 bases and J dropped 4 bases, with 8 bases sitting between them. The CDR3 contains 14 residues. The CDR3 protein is CASSLASEYNEQFF. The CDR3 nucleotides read TGCGCCAGCAGCTTGGCGTCCGAATACAATGAGCAGTTCTTC.

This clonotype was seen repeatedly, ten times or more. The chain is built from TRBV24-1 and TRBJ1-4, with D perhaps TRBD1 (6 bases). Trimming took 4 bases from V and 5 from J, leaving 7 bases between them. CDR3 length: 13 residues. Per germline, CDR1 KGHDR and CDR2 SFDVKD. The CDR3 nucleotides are TGTGCCACCAGTGACGGACAGAATGAAAAACTGTTTTTT. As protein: CATSDGQNEKLFF.

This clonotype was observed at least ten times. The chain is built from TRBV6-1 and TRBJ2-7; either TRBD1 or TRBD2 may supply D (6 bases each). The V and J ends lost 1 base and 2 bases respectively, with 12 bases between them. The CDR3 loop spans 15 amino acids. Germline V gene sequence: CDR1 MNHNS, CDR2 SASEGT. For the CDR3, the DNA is TGTGCCAGCAGTGAAGGGGGGGACATTACCTACGAGCAGTACTTC. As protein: CASSEGGDITYEQYF.

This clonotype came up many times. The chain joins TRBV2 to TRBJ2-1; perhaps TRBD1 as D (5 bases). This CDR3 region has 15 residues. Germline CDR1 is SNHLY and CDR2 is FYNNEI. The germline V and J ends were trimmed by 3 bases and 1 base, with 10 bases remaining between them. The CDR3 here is CASSEQRGSYNEQFF. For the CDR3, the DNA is TGTGCCAGCAGTGAGCAAAGGGGTTCCTACAATGAGCAGTTCTTC.

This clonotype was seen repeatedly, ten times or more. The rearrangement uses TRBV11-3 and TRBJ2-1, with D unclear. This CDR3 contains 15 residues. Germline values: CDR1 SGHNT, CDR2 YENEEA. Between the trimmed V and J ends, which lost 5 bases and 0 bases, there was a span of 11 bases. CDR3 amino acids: CASSPLRSSYNEQFF. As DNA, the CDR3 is TGTGCCAGCAGCCCTTTGCGGAGCTCCTACAATGAGCAGTTCTTC.

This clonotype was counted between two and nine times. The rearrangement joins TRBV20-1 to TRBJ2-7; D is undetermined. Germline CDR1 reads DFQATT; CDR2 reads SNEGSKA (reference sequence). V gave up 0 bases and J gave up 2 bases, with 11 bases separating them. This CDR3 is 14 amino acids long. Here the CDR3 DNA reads TGCAGTGCTAGAGAAATGACAAATACCTACGAGCAGTACTTC. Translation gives CSAREMTNTYEQYF.